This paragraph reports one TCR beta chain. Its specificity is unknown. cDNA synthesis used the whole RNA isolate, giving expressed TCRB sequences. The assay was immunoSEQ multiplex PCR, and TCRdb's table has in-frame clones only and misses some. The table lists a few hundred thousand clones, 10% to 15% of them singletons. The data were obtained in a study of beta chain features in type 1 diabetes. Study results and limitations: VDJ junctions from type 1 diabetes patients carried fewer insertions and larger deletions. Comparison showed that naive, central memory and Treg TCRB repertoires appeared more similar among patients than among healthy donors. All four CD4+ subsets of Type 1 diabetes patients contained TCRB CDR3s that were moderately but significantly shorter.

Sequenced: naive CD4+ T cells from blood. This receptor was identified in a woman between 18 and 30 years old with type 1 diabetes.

The CDR3 is CACGRGNTEAFF. The CDR3 region has the DNA TGTGCCTGTGGGCGGGGAAACACTGAAGCTTTCTTT. The V and J genes are TRBV30 and TRBJ1-1; unclear D gene. CDR3 length equals 12 residues. In germline, CDR1 is GTSNPN, CDR2 SVGIG (reference sequence). V was trimmed by 6 bases and J by 2 bases, leaving 10 bases between them. The entire variable domain, with the rest obtained from reference TRBV30 and TRBJ1-1, is as follows: SQTIHQWPATLVQPVGSPLSLECTVEGTSNPNLYWYRQAAGRGLQLLFYSVGIGQISSEVPQNLSASRPQDRQFILSSKKLLLSDSGFYLCACGRGNTEAFFGQGTRLTVV.